This passage covers 23 T cell receptor beta chains from one sample sequenced in a study of T-cell reconstitution after alpha-beta-depleted transplantation in children. A TCRbeta library incorporating unique molecular identifiers was prepared. TCRdb re-called the PCR reads with MiXCR, one entry per CDR3 protein. The data contain 450,000 to 600,000 distinct CDR3 sequences, approximately 10% of them seen just once; the ten biggest clones take up just over 2%. The sample in question was PBMCs, obtained before TCRalphabeta/CD19-depleted stem cell transplant. These receptors came from a child aged 2-15 years with inherited bone marrow failure, due to receive a stem cell transplant.

In this sample, this clonotype turned up a few times. V and J are TRBV10-3 and TRBJ2-7; 10 bases agree with TRBD2. CDR3 size: 16 residues. After removal of 0 bases from V and 2 bases from J, the junction contained 4 bases not matched to a gene. Germline V gene sequence: CDR1 ENHRY, CDR2 SYGVKD. The CDR3 spells CAISESSGRAAYEQYF. CDR3 DNA sequence: TGTGCCATCAGTGAGTCGAGCGGGAGGGCTGCCTACGAGCAGTACTTC.

This clonotype occurred many times. V is TRBV12-3 or TRBV12-4 and J is TRBJ2-7; possible D gene TRBD2, 5 bases. This CDR3 is built from 16 residues. Trimming shortened V by 3 bases and J by 4 bases, and 19 bases separated the two germline ends. This CDR3 is CASSFHLGRDYYEQYF. The CDR3 DNA reads TGTGCCAGCAGTTTTCATCTTGGCAGAGACTATTACGAGCAGTACTTC.

This clonotype was detected many times. The chain joins TRBV7-2 to TRBJ2-1; 10 bases line up with TRBD2. The CDR3 sequence is 17 residues long. V shed 0 bases and J 3 bases; nucleotides not matched to a gene: 5. Per germline, CDR1 SGHTA and CDR2 FQGNSA. Written as DNA, the CDR3 is TGTGCCAGCAGCTTAGCGGGTACTAGCGGGAACTACAATGAGCAGTTCTTC. Its translation is CASSLAGTSGNYNEQFF.

Notes on this clonotype: This sequence may be a read error, since a much larger clone differs from it by one base. This chain links TRBV5-1 with TRBJ2-5; 8 bases match TRBD1. CDR3 length equals 13 residues. Germline lookup yields CDR1 SGHRS and CDR2 YFSETQ. The J segment lost 4 bases and the V segment lost 4 bases, leaving 3 bases of the junction unmatched. CDR3 sequence: CASSTGGVETQYF. CDR3 nucleotide sequence: TGCGCCAGCAGCACAGGGGGAGTAGAGACCCAGTACTTC.

In this sample, this clonotype turned up many times. The chain joins TRBV5-1 to TRBJ2-1, with 8 nucleotides matching TRBD2. J gave up 2 bases and V 0 bases, and 1 base lay outside the gene matches. Germline CDR1 is SGHRS and CDR2 is YFSETQ. CDR3 size: 15 residues. The CDR3: CASSLELAAYNEQFF. The CDR3, as DNA: TGCGCCAGCAGCTTGGAACTAGCGGCCTACAATGAGCAGTTCTTC.

This clonotype has ten or more counts. V and J are TRBV12-3 or TRBV12-4 and TRBJ2-3; D call uncertain. Trimming stripped 3 bases from V and 4 bases from J, with 8 bases between. The length of the CDR3 is 13 residues. DNA of the CDR3: TGTGCCAGCAGTTTGTTTGTTCCAGATACGCAGTATTTT. Protein product: CASSLFVPDTQYF.

The chain couples TRBV3-1 to TRBJ2-1; no firm D call. The V and J ends lost 0 bases and 3 bases respectively, with 15 bases between them. The germline gives CDR1 LGHDT, CDR2 YNNKEL (reference sequence). The CDR3 runs 17 residues. DNA for the CDR3: TGTGCCAGCAGCCAAGATTTCGGAGCCCCCGACTACAATGAGCAGTTCTTC. Translated: CASSQDFGAPDYNEQFF.

Ten or more counts support this clonotype. The rearrangement links TRBV28 to TRBJ2-3, with D maybe TRBD2 (5 bases). This CDR3 contains 17 residues. CDR1 and CDR2 from the germline V gene are MDHEN and SYDVKM. V dropped 6 bases and J dropped 3 bases, with 22 bases sitting between them. Here the CDR3 reads CASSTMFSSGWTDTQYF. The CDR3 DNA sequence: TGTGCCAGCAGCACCATGTTCTCTTCGGGGTGGACAGATACGCAGTATTTT.

This clonotype was observed at least ten times. V usage is TRBV24-1 and J usage is TRBJ1-1; D is unresolved. Trimming stripped 1 base from V and 1 base from J, with 9 bases between. The CDR3 consists of 15 residues. Germline loops: CDR1 KGHDR, CDR2 SFDVKD. DNA for the CDR3: TGTGCCACCAGTGATTTTGGCAGGACGAACACTGAAGCTTTCTTT. Translated: CATSDFGRTNTEAFF.

This clonotype has at least ten counts. This chain connects TRBV5-1 to TRBJ2-3, with 14 bases aligning to TRBD2. The germline V gene encodes CDR1 SGHRS and CDR2 YFSETQ. This CDR3 spans 18 amino acids. J was trimmed by 2 bases and V by 0 bases; bases with no gene match: 5. The CDR3 nucleotides read TGCGCCAGCAGCTTGGGAGGACTAGCGGGAGGAAACACAGATACGCAGTATTTT. This encodes CASSLGGLAGGNTDTQYF.

As concerns this clonotype: This could be a read error, since a much larger clone is one nucleotide away. The chain employs TRBV5-8 and TRBJ2-1, with D possibly TRBD1 on 5 matching bases. Germline V gene data show CDR1 as SGHTS and CDR2 as YDEGEE. CDR3 length equals 15 residues. V gave up 1 base and J gave up 2 bases, with 10 bases separating them. CDR3 nucleotide sequence: TGTGCCAGCAGCTTGAGGGCAGGGACCTACAATGAGCAGTTCTTC. Translating it yields CASSLRAGTYNEQFF.

Ten or more counts support this clonotype. The chain combines TRBV2 with TRBJ1-2; D call uncertain. Between the trimmed V and J ends, which lost 7 bases and 5 bases, there was a span of 17 bases. The CDR3 is 14 residues long. Germline CDR1 and CDR2: SNHLY and FYNNEI. This chain's CDR3 is CASTLWQRAYGYTF. CDR3 coding DNA: TGTGCCAGCACTCTCTGGCAGCGGGCTTATGGCTACACCTTC.

This clonotype was seen many times. The chain is built from TRBV25-1 and TRBJ2-3; 10 nucleotides line up with TRBD1. The CDR3 is 16 residues long. V lost 4 bases and J lost 1; bases outside the gene matches: 5. Germline CDR1 reads MGHDK; CDR2 reads SYGVNS. CDR3 loop: CASSGPGTGGTDTQYF. In DNA form, the CDR3 reads TGTGCCAGCAGTGGACCCGGGACAGGGGGCACAGATACGCAGTATTTT.

This clonotype has ten or more counts. The V and J genes are TRBV18 and TRBJ2-3; D possibly corresponds to TRBD2 (6 bases). The CDR3 is 14 residues long. Germline-derived CDR1 and CDR2 are KGHSH and LQKENI. V lost 3 bases and J 5 bases, leaving 12 bases between the germline ends. CDR3 in DNA: TGTGCCAGCTCACCTCGACTAGAAAAAGATACGCAGTATTTT. It is translated as CASSPRLEKDTQYF. Full variable domain (missing parts from reference TRBV18 and TRBJ2-3): NAGVMQNPRHLVRRRGQEARLRCSPMKGHSHVYWYRQLPEEGLKFMVYLQKENIIDESGMPKERFSAEFPKEGPSILRIQQVVRGDSAAYFCASSPRLEKDTQYFGPGTRLTVL.

There are many counts of this clonotype. The chain uses TRBV7-2 and TRBJ2-5; D tentatively fits TRBD1 or TRBD2 (7 bases each). V lost 3 bases to trimming and J lost 4 bases, with 21 bases between them. This CDR3 is built from 17 residues. The germline gives CDR1 SGHTA, CDR2 FQGNSA. The CDR3 here is CASSLTRDAGGGETQYF. CDR3 coding DNA: TGTGCCAGCAGCTTGACCAGGGACGCAGGGGGGGGAGAGACCCAGTACTTC.

The sample holds many counts of this clonotype. The chain carries TRBV5-6 and TRBJ2-4; D is possibly TRBD1 (5 bases). CDR3 length equals 16 residues. Germline CDR1 and CDR2: SGHDT and YYEEEE. Trimming left V 2 bases short and J 0 bases short, with 12 bases between. DNA for the CDR3: TGTGCCAGCAGCTTTGACAGCCTCCTAGCCAAAAACATTCAGTACTTC. This translates into CASSFDSLLAKNIQYF. The full variable domain, in which reference TRBV5-6 and TRBJ2-4 provide the parts outside the CDR3, is DAGVTQSPTHLIKTRGQQVTLRCSPKSGHDTVSWYQQALGQGPQFIFQYYEEEERQRGNFPDRFSGHQFPNYSSELNVNALLLGDSALYLCASSFDSLLAKNIQYFGAGTRLSVL.

The chain employs TRBV11-2 and TRBJ2-1; tentatively, D is TRBD2 (6 bases). This CDR3 spans 16 amino acids. Germline V lookup: CDR1 SGHAT, CDR2 FQNNGV. Between the trimmed V and J ends, which lost 1 base and 7 bases, there was a span of 17 bases. CDR3 region: CASSLVGTGIRNEQFF. In nucleotides, the CDR3 is TGTGCCAGCAGCTTAGTGGGGACTGGCATAAGGAATGAGCAGTTCTTC.

This clonotype was recorded many times. The J gene is TRBJ1-1, the V gene TRBV7-2; no reliable D call. V was clipped by 1 base and J by 1 base, with 13 bases between them. Germline CDR1 is SGHTA and CDR2 is FQGNSA. The CDR3 is 16 residues long. As DNA, the CDR3 is TGTGCCAGCAGCTTAGGGCCCCTAGCAGGGAACACTGAAGCTTTCTTT. This codes for CASSLGPLAGNTEAFF.

In its sample, this clonotype was seen many times. J is TRBJ2-6 and V is TRBV27; D is possibly TRBD1 (5 bases). The CDR3 length is 17 residues. Trimming shortened V by 3 bases and J by 1 base, and 13 bases separated the two germline ends. Germline V lookup: CDR1 MNHEY, CDR2 SMNVEV (reference sequence). CDR3 residues: CASSLKQVTSGANVLTF. CDR3 DNA: TGTGCCAGCAGTTTGAAACAGGTAACTTCTGGGGCCAACGTCCTGACTTTC.

At least ten counts were recorded for this clonotype. The CDR3 bases are TGTGCCAGCAGTTCGTTCAGGGAAGACACAGATACGCAGTATTTT. It codes for CASSSFREDTDTQYF. This rearrangement joins TRBV28 to TRBJ2-3, with D perhaps TRBD1 (5 bases). V was shortened by 4 bases and J by 2 bases, with 13 bases between the two germline ends. The CDR3 is made up of 15 amino acids. The V gene's germline CDR1 is MDHEN and CDR2 SYDVKM.

The chain carries TRBV12-3 or TRBV12-4 and TRBJ2-2; TRBD2 agrees at 7 bases. The CDR3 is made up of 14 amino acids. V was clipped by 7 bases and J by 1 base; unmatched bases: 3. CDR3 sequence reads: CASTLAGNTGELFF. The CDR3 coding sequence is TGTGCCAGCACCTTAGCGGGGAACACCGGGGAGCTGTTTTTT.

This clonotype was counted ten times or more. The J gene is TRBJ2-1, the V gene TRBV7-9, with 7 bases fitting TRBD2. Trimming removed 5 bases from V and 8 bases from J; junction bases left unmatched: 9. In germline, CDR1 is SEHNR, CDR2 FQNEAQ (reference sequence). This CDR3 spans 14 amino acids. CDR3 sequence reads: CASSVEGGADEQFF. CDR3 nucleotides: TGTGCCAGCAGCGTGGAGGGAGGGGCAGATGAGCAGTTCTTC.

This clonotype was recorded a few times. In DNA form, the CDR3 reads TGTGCCAGCAGCTTCTACAGGGACACCGCGTTGGGCTACACCTTC. Translated: CASSFYRDTALGYTF. The chain employs TRBV7-8 and TRBJ1-2; the D gene is possibly TRBD1 (6 bases). Germline V lookup: CDR1 SGHVS, CDR2 FQNEAQ. V lost 3 bases and J lost 8, with 19 bases in between. This CDR3 spans 15 amino acids.